Detailed here is one T cell receptor beta chain. Trimming at V came to 4 bases and at J to 2 bases, leaving 5 bases not matched to a gene. Germline CDR1 and CDR2: SGHVS and FNYEAQ. The CDR3 loop spans 15 amino acids. This specimen comes from a study of cytomegalovirus exposure and HLA in healthy donors. TCRdb's copy holds only in-frame clones and misses some; the assay was immunoSEQ multiplex PCR. The sample consists of 71,000 or so clones, roughly 94% of them appearing once. This receptor was identified in a man between 18 and 35 years old in good health and CMV-seropositive. V is TRBV7-6 and J is TRBJ2-1, with TRBD2 matching 7 bases. The material sequenced was PBMCs. The CDR3 DNA reads TGTGCCAGCAGCTCCCTAGCGGTCCCCTACAATGAGCAGTTCTTC. Its translation: CASSSLAVPYNEQFF.